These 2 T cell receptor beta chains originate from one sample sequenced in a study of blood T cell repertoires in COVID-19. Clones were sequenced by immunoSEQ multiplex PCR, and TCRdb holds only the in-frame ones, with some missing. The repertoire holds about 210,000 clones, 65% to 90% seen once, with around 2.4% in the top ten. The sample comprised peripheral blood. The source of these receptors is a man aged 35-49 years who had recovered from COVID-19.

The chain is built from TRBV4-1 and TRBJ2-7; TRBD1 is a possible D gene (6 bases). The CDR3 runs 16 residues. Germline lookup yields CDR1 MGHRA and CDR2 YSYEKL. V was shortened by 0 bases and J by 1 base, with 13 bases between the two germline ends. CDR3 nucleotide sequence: TGCGCCAGCAGCCAAGATTCGGGGACACTATCCTACGAGCAGTACTTC. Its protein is CASSQDSGTLSYEQYF.

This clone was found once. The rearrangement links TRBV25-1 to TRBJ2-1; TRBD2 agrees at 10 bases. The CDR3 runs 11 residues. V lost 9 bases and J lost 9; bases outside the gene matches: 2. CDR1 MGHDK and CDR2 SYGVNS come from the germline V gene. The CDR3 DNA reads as TGTGCCAGTGGGACTAGCGTTGAGCAGTTCTTC. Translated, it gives CASGTSVEQFF.